The 18 T cell receptor beta chains below were found in one sample sequenced in a study of T cells after yellow fever vaccination (dated by TCRdb to the late 2010s). The library came from 5' RACE. TCRdb records Illumina HiSeq 2500 as the sequencer. The public sequencing data were trimmed at Q25 with fastp and processed into clonotypes with MiXCR by TCRdb, which kept only in-frame beta chains. All rows with the same CDR3 protein become a single entry with the most common DNA and genes. The sample includes 110,000 to 150,000 distinct CDR3 sequences, with around 6.3% observed a single time. The top ten constitute approximately 0.67% of the sample. Taken with the paper, the label for treatment or condition translates to: live attenuated yellow fever vaccine strain. The sequences come from CD4+ T cells sorted from PBMCs, collected 10 days after the yellow fever booster vaccination. The receptor set was obtained from a man aged 25-40 years who received the YFV17D yellow fever vaccine.

In this sample, this clonotype turned up many times. V and J are TRBV6-5 and TRBJ2-1; 8 bases line up with TRBD2. The CDR3 is made up of 15 amino acids. After removal of 1 base from V and 11 bases from J, the junction contained 10 bases not matched to a gene. Germline V CDR1 and CDR2: MNHEY, SVGAGI. This CDR3 is CASSYFDVLAGKQFF. As DNA, the CDR3 is TGTGCCAGCAGTTACTTCGATGTATTAGCGGGGAAGCAGTTCTTC.

This clonotype was recorded at least ten times. The chain recombines TRBV10-3 with TRBJ2-6, with 9 bases lining up with TRBD1. The V and J ends lost 3 bases and 3 bases, in that order; junction bases with no gene match: 6. CDR3 length: 17 amino acids. CDR1 is ENHRY, CDR2 SYGVKD, per germline. Here the CDR3 reads CAISDAGTGFGANVLTF. CDR3 nucleotides: TGTGCCATCAGTGACGCCGGGACAGGGTTTGGGGCCAACGTCCTGACTTTC.

This clonotype came up a few times. V gene TRBV6-2 or TRBV6-3 combines with J gene TRBJ2-5; 7 bases map to TRBD2. Germline lookup yields CDR1 MNHEY and CDR2 SVGEGT. The CDR3 spans 16 residues. Trimming cost V 2 bases and J 2 bases; bases outside gene matches: 8. The CDR3 nucleotides read TGTGCCAGCAGTTACGACCCACTAGCGCCACAAGAGACCCAGTACTTC. Its translation: CASSYDPLAPQETQYF.

This clonotype has a handful of counts. The rearrangement uses TRBV27 and TRBJ2-3, with D possibly TRBD2 on 5 matching bases. This CDR3 comprises 11 residues. CDR1 and CDR2 from the germline V gene are MNHEY and SMNVEV (reference sequence). V dropped 6 bases and J dropped 8 bases, with 9 bases sitting between them. In DNA form, the CDR3 reads TGTGCCAGCAGGCCTGAGGGTACGCAGTATTTT. Translating gives CASRPEGTQYF.

This clonotype was recorded a few times. The chain links TRBV6-2 or TRBV6-3 to TRBJ1-1; D remains unclear. Trimming removed 8 bases from V and 1 base from J, with 5 bases in between. CDR3 length: 11 residues. Per the germline V gene, CDR1 is MNHEY and CDR2 is SVGEGT. The DNA for the CDR3 is TGTGCCAGCGAGAAGAACACTGAAGCTTTCTTT. Its protein product is CASEKNTEAFF.

This clonotype was found many times. The CDR3 DNA reads TGTGCCAGCAGCGTAGGAAGGACAGGTGTTCGAGATACGCAGTATTTT. It yields the protein CASSVGRTGVRDTQYF. V and J are TRBV9 and TRBJ2-3; TRBD1 aligns across 7 bases. The germline CDR1 and CDR2 sequences are SGDLS and YYNGEE. The CDR3 spans 16 residues. Trimming cost V 0 bases and J 5 bases; bases outside gene matches: 9.

The chain couples TRBV29-1 to TRBJ2-2; D ambiguous. The CDR3 loop spans 13 amino acids. CDR1 is SQVTM and CDR2 is ANQGSEA in the germline V gene. The V end was cut by 4 bases, the J end by 5 bases, with 11 bases between. The CDR3 nucleotides are TGCAGCGTTGGACGAGCGCCTACCGGGGAGCTGTTTTTT. Protein sequence: CSVGRAPTGELFF.

This clonotype was seen many times. The rearrangement links TRBV2 to TRBJ2-7, with TRBD1 as a possible D gene (5 bases). This CDR3 is built from 14 residues. V shed 6 bases and J shed 0 bases, with 12 bases lying between them. Per germline, CDR1 SNHLY and CDR2 FYNNEI. The chain's CDR3 is CASSPSTVSYEQYF. CDR3 DNA sequence: TGTGCCAGCAGCCCCTCGACAGTCTCCTACGAGCAGTACTTC.

The count of this clonotype is one. A much bigger clone sits one base away, suggesting this may be a read error. The chain has TRBV21-1 and TRBJ2-1; the table's D call of TRBD2 was not tested on the DNA. TRBV21-1 is given as a pseudogene. The CDR3 is made up of 14 amino acids. In nucleotides, the CDR3 is TGTGCCAGCCAACCTAGCGGAGAGAAAAATGACCAGTTCTTC. Translation: CASQPSGEKNDQFF.

This clonotype was seen repeatedly, ten times or more. V gene TRBV7-2 combines with J gene TRBJ2-7; possibly TRBD2 for D (6 bases). Per germline, CDR1 SGHTA and CDR2 FQGNSA. Trimming left V 5 bases short and J 6 bases short, with 8 bases between. The CDR3 runs 11 residues. Here the CDR3 reads CASSTGLEQYF. CDR3 bases: TGTGCCAGCAGCACGGGACTCGAGCAGTACTTC.

This clonotype was recorded many times. The chain carries TRBV5-4 and TRBJ2-1; D call uncertain. The CDR3 is 16 amino acids. Trimming pared 5 bases from V and 0 bases from J, leaving 15 bases between. Germline-derived CDR1 and CDR2 are SGHNT and YYREEE (reference sequence). CDR3 sequence: CASSTQSAYSYNEQFF. The CDR3 bases are TGTGCCAGCAGTACTCAGTCCGCCTACTCCTACAATGAGCAGTTCTTC.

The table lists this clonotype with many counts. This sequence joins TRBV5-1 and TRBJ2-7; 15 nucleotides align to TRBD2. Germline-derived CDR1 and CDR2 are SGHRS and YFSETQ. The V and J ends lost 0 bases and 5 bases, in that order; junction bases with no gene match: 6. The CDR3 is 17 residues long. CDR3 DNA sequence: TGCGCCAGCAGCTTGGTGGGGGGACTAGCGGGAGGAAACGAGCAGTACTTC. Translated, it gives CASSLVGGLAGGNEQYF.

Many counts were recorded for this clonotype. The chain couples TRBV24-1 to TRBJ2-1; 8 bases are a match to TRBD1. CDR1 and CDR2 (germline): KGHDR, SFDVKD. This CDR3 has 14 residues. V lost 3 bases, J lost 6 bases, and 3 bases stayed unmatched. The CDR3: CATSDGQGVNEQFF. The CDR3 nucleotides are TGTGCCACCAGTGATGGACAGGGAGTCAATGAGCAGTTCTTC.

The sample holds many counts of this clonotype. V is TRBV6-5 and J is TRBJ2-1, with 9 bases identical to TRBD1. Per the germline V gene, CDR1 is MNHEY and CDR2 is SVGAGI. Unmatched junction bases numbered 6, after V lost 7 bases and J lost 5 bases. The CDR3 consists of 14 residues. The CDR3 spells CASNRDRVNNEQFF. In nucleotides, the CDR3 is TGTGCCAGCAACCGGGACAGGGTTAACAATGAGCAGTTCTTC.

Many counts were recorded for this clonotype. V and J are TRBV12-3 or TRBV12-4 and TRBJ2-1; the match to TRBD2 covers 11 bases. CDR3 length: 15 amino acids. The V segment lost 5 bases and the J segment 4 bases; nucleotides outside the gene matches: 4. This chain's CDR3 is CASSETSGTYNEQFF. CDR3 nucleotide sequence: TGTGCCAGCAGTGAGACTAGCGGGACTTACAATGAGCAGTTCTTC.

This clonotype was seen at least ten times. The chain carries TRBV20-1 and TRBJ2-5, with D tentatively TRBD1 (6 bases). The CDR3 extends over 13 amino acids. With 3 bases removed from V and 4 bases from J, the gap between germline ends came to 12 bases. Germline CDR1 and CDR2: DFQATT and SNEGSKA (reference sequence). The CDR3 protein is CSARSGGGETQYF. As DNA, the CDR3 is TGCAGTGCTAGGAGTGGGGGCGGAGAGACCCAGTACTTC.

This clonotype was recorded a few times. The chain links TRBV5-4 to TRBJ2-7; D is possibly TRBD1 (6 bases). Looked up from germline, CDR1 is SGHNT and CDR2 is YYREEE (reference sequence). This CDR3 spans 15 amino acids. Trimming pared 3 bases from V and 7 bases from J, leaving 20 bases between. In DNA form, the CDR3 reads TGTGCCAGCAGCTCATCAACAGGGTTCTCGAGGGAGCAGTACTTC. It encodes CASSSSTGFSREQYF.

This clonotype was counted many times. The rearrangement uses TRBV12-3 or TRBV12-4 and TRBJ2-2, with D hard to call. This CDR3 has 15 residues. V was shortened by 5 bases and J by 4 bases, with 14 bases between the two germline ends. CDR3 in amino acids: CASSPLGWSTGELFF. The CDR3 nucleotides are TGTGCCAGCAGTCCTCTAGGGTGGAGCACCGGGGAGCTGTTTTTT.